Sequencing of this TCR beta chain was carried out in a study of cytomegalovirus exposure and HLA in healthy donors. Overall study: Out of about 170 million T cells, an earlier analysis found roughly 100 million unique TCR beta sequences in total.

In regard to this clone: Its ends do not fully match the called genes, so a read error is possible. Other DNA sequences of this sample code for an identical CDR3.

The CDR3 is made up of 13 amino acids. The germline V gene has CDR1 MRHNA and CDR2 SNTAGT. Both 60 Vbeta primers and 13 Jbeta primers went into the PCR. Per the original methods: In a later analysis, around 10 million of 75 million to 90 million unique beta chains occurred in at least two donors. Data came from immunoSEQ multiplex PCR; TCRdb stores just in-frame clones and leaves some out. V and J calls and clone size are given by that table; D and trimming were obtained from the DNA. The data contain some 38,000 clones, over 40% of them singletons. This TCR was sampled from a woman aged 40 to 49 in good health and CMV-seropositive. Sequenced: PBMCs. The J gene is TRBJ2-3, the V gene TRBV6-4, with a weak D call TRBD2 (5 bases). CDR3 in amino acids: CASSVGGTDTQYF. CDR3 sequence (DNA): TGTGCCAGCAGTGTAGGAGGCACGGATACGCAGTATTTT.